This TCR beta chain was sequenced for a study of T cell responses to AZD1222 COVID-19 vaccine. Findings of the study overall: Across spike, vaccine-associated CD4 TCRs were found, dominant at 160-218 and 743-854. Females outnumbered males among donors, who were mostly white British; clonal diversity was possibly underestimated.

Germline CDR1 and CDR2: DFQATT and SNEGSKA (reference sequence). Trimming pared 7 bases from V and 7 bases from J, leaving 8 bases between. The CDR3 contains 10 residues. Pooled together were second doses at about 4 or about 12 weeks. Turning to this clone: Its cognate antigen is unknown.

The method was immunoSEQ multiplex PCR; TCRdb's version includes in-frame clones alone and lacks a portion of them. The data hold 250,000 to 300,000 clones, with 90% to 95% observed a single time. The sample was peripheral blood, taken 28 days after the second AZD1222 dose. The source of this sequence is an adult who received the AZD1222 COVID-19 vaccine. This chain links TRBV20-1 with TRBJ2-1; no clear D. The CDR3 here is CSVLVNEQFF. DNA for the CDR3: TGCAGTGTTCTAGTGAATGAGCAGTTCTTC.